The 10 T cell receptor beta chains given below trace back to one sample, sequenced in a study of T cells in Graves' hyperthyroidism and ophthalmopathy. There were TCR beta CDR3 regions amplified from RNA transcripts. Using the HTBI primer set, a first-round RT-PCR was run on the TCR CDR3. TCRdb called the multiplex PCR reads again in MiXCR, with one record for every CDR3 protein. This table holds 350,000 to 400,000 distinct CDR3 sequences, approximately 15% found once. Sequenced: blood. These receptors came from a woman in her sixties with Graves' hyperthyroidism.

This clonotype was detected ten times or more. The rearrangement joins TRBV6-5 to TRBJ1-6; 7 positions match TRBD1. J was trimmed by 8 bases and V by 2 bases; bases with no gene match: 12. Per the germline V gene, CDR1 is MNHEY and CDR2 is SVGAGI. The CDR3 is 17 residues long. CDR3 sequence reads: CASSYGGGQGGYSPLHF. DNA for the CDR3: TGTGCCAGCAGTTACGGCGGGGGGCAGGGGGGTTATTCACCCCTCCACTTT.

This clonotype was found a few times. CDR3 in DNA: TGCAGTGCTCCGACTAGCGGTTACTACAATGAGCAGTTCTTC. This codes for CSAPTSGYYNEQFF. This chain links TRBV20-1 with TRBJ2-1; 9 bases agree with TRBD2. The CDR3 length is 14 residues. The germline CDR1 and CDR2 sequences are DFQATT and SNEGSKA (reference sequence). With 5 bases clipped from V and 3 bases from J, the junction kept 5 bases outside the gene matches.

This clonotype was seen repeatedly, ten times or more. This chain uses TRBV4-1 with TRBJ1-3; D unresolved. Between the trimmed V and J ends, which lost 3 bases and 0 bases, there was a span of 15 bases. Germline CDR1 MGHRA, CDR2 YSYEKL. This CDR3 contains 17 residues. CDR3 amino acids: CASSQGEWSGSGNTIYF. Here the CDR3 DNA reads TGCGCCAGCAGCCAGGGCGAATGGTCGGGCTCTGGAAACACCATATATTTT.

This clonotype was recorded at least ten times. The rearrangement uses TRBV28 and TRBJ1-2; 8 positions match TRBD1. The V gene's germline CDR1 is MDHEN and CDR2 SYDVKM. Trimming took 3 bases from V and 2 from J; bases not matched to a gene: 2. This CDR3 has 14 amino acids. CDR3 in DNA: TGTGCCAGCAGTTTGGGACAGGCGAACTATGGCTACACCTTC. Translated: CASSLGQANYGYTF.

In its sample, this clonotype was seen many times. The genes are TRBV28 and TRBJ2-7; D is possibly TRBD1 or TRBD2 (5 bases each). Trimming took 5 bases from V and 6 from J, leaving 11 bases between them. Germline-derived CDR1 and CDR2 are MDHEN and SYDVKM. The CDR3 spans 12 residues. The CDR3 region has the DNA TGTGCCAGCAGTATGGGGACCGTCGAGCAGTACTTC. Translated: CASSMGTVEQYF.

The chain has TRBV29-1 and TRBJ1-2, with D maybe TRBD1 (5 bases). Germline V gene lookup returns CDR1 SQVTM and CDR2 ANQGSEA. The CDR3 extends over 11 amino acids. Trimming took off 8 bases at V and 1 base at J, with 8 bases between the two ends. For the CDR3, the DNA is TGCAGCCTGGGGGTTAACTATGGCTACACCTTC. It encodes CSLGVNYGYTF.

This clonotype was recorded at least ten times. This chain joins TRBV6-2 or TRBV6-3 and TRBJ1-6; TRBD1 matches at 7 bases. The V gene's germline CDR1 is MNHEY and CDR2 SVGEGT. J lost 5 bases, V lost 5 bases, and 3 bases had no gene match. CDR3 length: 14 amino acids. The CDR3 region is CASSRTGDNSPLHF. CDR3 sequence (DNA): TGTGCCAGCAGTCGGACAGGCGATAATTCACCCCTCCACTTT.

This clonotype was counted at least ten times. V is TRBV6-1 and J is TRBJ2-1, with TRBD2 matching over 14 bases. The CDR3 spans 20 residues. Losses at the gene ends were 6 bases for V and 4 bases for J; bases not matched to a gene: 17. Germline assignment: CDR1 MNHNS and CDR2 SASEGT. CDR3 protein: CASRAQGGTSGRVGYNEQFF. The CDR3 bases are TGTGCCAGCAGAGCTCAGGGTGGGACTAGCGGGAGAGTCGGTTACAATGAGCAGTTCTTC.

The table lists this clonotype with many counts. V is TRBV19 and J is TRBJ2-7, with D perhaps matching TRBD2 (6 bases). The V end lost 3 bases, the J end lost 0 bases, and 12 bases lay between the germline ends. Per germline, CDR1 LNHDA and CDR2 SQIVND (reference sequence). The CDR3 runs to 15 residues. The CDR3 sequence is CASSILALSSYEQYF. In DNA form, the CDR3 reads TGTGCCAGTAGTATCCTAGCGCTAAGCTCCTACGAGCAGTACTTC.

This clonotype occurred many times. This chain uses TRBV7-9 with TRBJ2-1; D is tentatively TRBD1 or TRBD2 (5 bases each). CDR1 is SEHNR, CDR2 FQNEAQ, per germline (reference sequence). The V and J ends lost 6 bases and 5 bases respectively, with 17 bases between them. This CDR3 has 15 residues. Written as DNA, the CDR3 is TGTGCCAGCAGTTCTTTTTTAACGGGGCACAATGAGCAGTTCTTC. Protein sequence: CASSSFLTGHNEQFF. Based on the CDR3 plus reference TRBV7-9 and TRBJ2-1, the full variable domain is DTGVSQNPRHKITKRGQNVTFRCDPISEHNRLYWYRQTLGQGPEFLTYFQNEAQLEKSRLLSDRFSAERPKGSFSTLEIQRTEQGDSAMYLCASSSFLTGHNEQFFGPGTRLTVL.